There are many counts of the clone carrying this T cell receptor beta chain. Its target is not known. Molecular barcoding with unique molecular identifiers was used for the TCRbeta library. One entry per CDR3 protein results from TCRdb running MiXCR on the PCR reads. The repertoire holds about 32,000 distinct CDR3 sequences, with approximately 6.9% as singletons. This entry comes from a study of T-cell reconstitution after alpha-beta-depleted transplantation in children. Findings of the study overall: By one year post-transplant, T-cell counts and diversity largely arose from T cells that were newly produced. Recipient T cells and thymic progenitors that survived were the source of the high TCRbeta diversity seen at day 60 in some patients. Reportedly, roughly two months post-transplant, alpha-beta T cells arose from several hundred expanded graft clones.

The J segment lost 4 bases and the V segment lost 4 bases, leaving 8 bases of the junction unmatched. This CDR3 is 15 amino acids long. The germline CDR1 and CDR2 sequences are LGHNA and YSLEER. The clonotype comes from a child under two years old who had a stem cell transplant for acute myeloid leukemia, so the T cells may come from the graft donor. The rearrangement uses TRBV4-3 and TRBJ2-7; 9 positions match TRBD2. The source material was peripheral blood, sampled 60 days after TCRalphabeta/CD19-depleted stem cell transplant. This CDR3 reads CASSLGRTSVYEQYF. CDR3 in DNA: TGCGCCAGCAGCCTCGGGAGGACTAGCGTATACGAGCAGTACTTC.